This T cell receptor beta chain was identified in a study of blood T cell repertoires in COVID-19. Study-level background: Sources were T cells, B-cell-depleted T cells, or PBMCs; the material itself was cDNA or gDNA.

Original analysis: Estimation of nucleated cell counts relied on the amplification of reference gene primers. Assay used: immunoSEQ multiplex PCR; TCRdb lists only in-frame clones, some missing. Clone size and the V and J calls come from that table; the DNA yielded D and trimming. Of some 130,000 clones listed, about 75% are singletons. CDR3 length equals 16 residues. Germline V gene sequence: CDR1 SGHNT, CDR2 YYREEE (reference sequence). With 4 bases clipped from V and 3 bases from J, the junction kept 7 bases outside the gene matches. Source material: peripheral blood. The clonotype comes from a man at least 80 years old with acute or convalescent COVID-19. The chain uses TRBV5-4 and TRBJ2-3; 11 bases fit TRBD2. DNA of the CDR3: TGTGCCAGCAGCAAAAGGCTAGCGGGGGGAACAGATACGCAGTATTTT. Amino acids: CASSKRLAGGTDTQYF.